Each of the 14 T cell receptor beta chains below was sequenced from the same sample in a study of breast tumors, draining lymph nodes, adjacent tissues. Breast cancer patients provided tissue from their axillary draining lymph nodes. TCRdb reanalysed the multiplex PCR reads using MiXCR and keeps one entry per CDR3 protein. The table has about 130,000 distinct CDR3 sequences, approximately 22% seen once. Sequencing was carried out using axillary lymph node tissue. The source of these receptors is a female donor with breast cancer. Some clones in this sample may be carry-over from other donors' samples.

In regard to this clonotype: A much larger clonotype is one base distant, so this may be a read error. The CDR3 DNA reads TGTGCCAGCTCACCGACAGGGGACCTTAACTATGGCTACACCTTC. It encodes CASSPTGDLNYGYTF. The V and J genes are TRBV18 and TRBJ1-2, with 8 bases lining up with TRBD1. Germline trimming cut 3 bases from V and 1 base from J; bases unmatched to any gene: 4. The CDR3 loop spans 15 amino acids. CDR1 is KGHSH and CDR2 is LQKENI in the germline V gene. The full variable domain, rest sourced from reference TRBV18 and TRBJ1-2, is NAGVMQNPRHLVRRRGQEARLRCSPMKGHSHVYWYRQLPEEGLKFMVYLQKENIIDESGMPKERFSAEFPKEGPSILRIQQVVRGDSAAYFCASSPTGDLNYGYTFGSGTRLTVV.

This clonotype was seen repeatedly, ten times or more. The chain joins TRBV5-1 to TRBJ2-3; 9 bases are shared with TRBD2. CDR1 is SGHRS, CDR2 YFSETQ, per germline. V lost 5 bases and J lost 0; bases outside the gene matches: 4. This CDR3 region has 15 residues. This CDR3 reads CASRVAGASTDTQYF. CDR3 in DNA: TGCGCCAGCAGAGTAGCGGGAGCTAGCACAGATACGCAGTATTTT.

There are many counts of this clonotype. The chain is built from TRBV9 and TRBJ2-7; 9 nucleotides line up with TRBD1. Per the germline V gene, CDR1 is SGDLS and CDR2 is YYNGEE. V lost 4 bases to trimming and J lost 6 bases; unmatched junction nucleotides: 5. The CDR3 length is 13 residues. The CDR3 protein is CASSQDRGGEQYF. In nucleotides, the CDR3 is TGTGCCAGCAGCCAAGACAGGGGGGGCGAGCAGTACTTC.

On this clonotype itself: This clone may be a read error of a much larger clone one base away. This chain's CDR3 is CASSLLFPDADTQYF. The CDR3 DNA reads TGCGCCAGCAGCTTGCTCTTCCCTGACGCAGATACGCAGTATTTT. The chain recombines TRBV5-1 with TRBJ2-3; D is unclear. Germline-derived CDR1 and CDR2 are SGHRS and YFSETQ. V was trimmed by 1 base and J by 4 bases, leaving 13 bases between them. The CDR3 runs to 15 residues.

This clonotype was found many times. The rearrangement uses TRBV11-2 and TRBJ1-3; D perhaps matches TRBD1 (5 bases). The CDR3 spans 15 residues. The germline gives CDR1 SGHAT, CDR2 FQNNGV. The V end lost 2 bases, the J end lost 0 bases, and 8 bases lay between the germline ends. The CDR3 DNA reads TGTGCCAGCAGCTTATCCGACAGCTCTGGAAACACCATATATTTT. Its protein product is CASSLSDSSGNTIYF. Full variable domain (missing parts from reference TRBV11-2 and TRBJ1-3): EAGVAQSPRYKIIEKRQSVAFWCNPISGHATLYWYQQILGQGPKLLIQFQNNGVVDDSQLPKDRFSAERLKGVDSTLKIQPAKLEDSAVYLCASSLSDSSGNTIYFGEGSWLTVV.

This clonotype was seen ten or more times. The V call is TRBV6-1, the J call TRBJ2-7; possible D gene TRBD2, 5 bases. The V gene's germline CDR1 is MNHNS and CDR2 SASEGT. The CDR3 covers 13 residues. The V gene lost 7 bases and the J gene lost 6 bases, with 16 bases spanning the gap. CDR3: CASTADWVTEQYF. The CDR3 nucleotides read TGTGCCAGCACCGCGGACTGGGTCACCGAGCAGTACTTC.

This clonotype was recorded many times. The V and J genes are TRBV11-2 and TRBJ2-7; D might be TRBD1 (5 bases). V was trimmed by 3 bases and J by 4 bases, leaving 13 bases between them. Germline CDR1 reads SGHAT; CDR2 reads FQNNGV. The CDR3 has 14 residues. CDR3 residues: CASSFRADRYEQYF. The CDR3 DNA reads as TGTGCCAGCAGCTTCAGGGCTGATAGGTACGAGCAGTACTTC.

The chain recombines TRBV30 with TRBJ1-2, with D maybe TRBD1 (6 bases). The CDR3 runs 16 residues. V was shortened by 0 bases and J by 3 bases, with 17 bases between the two germline ends. Germline loops: CDR1 GTSNPN, CDR2 SVGIG (reference sequence). CDR3 sequence reads: CAWSVPPNRVDYGYTF. CDR3 DNA sequence: TGTGCCTGGAGTGTACCCCCAAACAGGGTGGACTATGGCTACACCTTC.

This clonotype was counted many times. This chain joins TRBV9 and TRBJ2-7; tentative D call: TRBD1 (6 bases). Germline values: CDR1 SGDLS, CDR2 YYNGEE. This CDR3 has 16 amino acids. Trimming took off 3 bases at V and 1 base at J, with 17 bases between the two ends. The CDR3 DNA sequence: TGTGCCAGCAGCGCAGGGGCGCGGGTTTCATCCTACGAGCAGTACTTC. Its translation: CASSAGARVSSYEQYF. The whole variable domain, remainder taken from reference TRBV9 and TRBJ2-7, is DSGVTQTPKHLITATGQRVTLRCSPRSGDLSVYWYQQSLDQGLQFLIQYYNGEERAKGNILERFSAQQFPDLHSELNLSSLELGDSALYFCASSAGARVSSYEQYFGPGTRLTVT.

This clonotype was seen many times. The chain joins TRBV6-2 or TRBV6-3 to TRBJ2-1; 14 bases align to TRBD2. The CDR3 covers 18 residues. V lost 0 bases to trimming and J lost 7 bases; unmatched junction nucleotides: 8. CDR1 is MNHEY, CDR2 SVGEGT, per germline. The CDR3 region has the DNA TGTGCCAGCAGTTACTCGACTAGCGGGAGGGCACTCCTAAATGAGCAGTTCTTC. This translates into CASSYSTSGRALLNEQFF.

This clonotype was observed at least ten times. The V call is TRBV12-3 or TRBV12-4, the J call TRBJ2-7; a weak D match, TRBD2 (5 bases). This CDR3 has 14 amino acids. With 3 bases removed from V and 9 bases from J, the gap between germline ends came to 18 bases. CDR3 sequence: CASSFAGRWGGQYF. CDR3 sequence (DNA): TGTGCCAGCAGTTTTGCGGGTCGGTGGGGTGGGCAGTACTTC.

On this clonotype itself: A much more abundant neighbour one base away suggests this may be a read error. The rearrangement links TRBV18 to TRBJ1-5; D unresolved. Germline V gene lookup returns CDR1 KGHSH and CDR2 LQKENI. This CDR3 has 13 amino acids. The V gene lost 2 bases and the J gene lost 1 base, with 3 bases spanning the gap. CDR3 protein: CASSPTSNQPQHF. DNA of the CDR3: TGTGCCAGCTCACCAACGAGCAATCAGCCCCAGCATTTT.

This clonotype was detected ten times or more. V and J are TRBV11-3 and TRBJ2-6, with 7 bases aligning to TRBD2. The CDR3 is 16 residues long. CDR1 and CDR2 from the germline V gene are SGHNT and YENEEA. The J segment lost 0 bases and the V segment lost 5 bases, leaving 4 bases of the junction unmatched. The chain's CDR3 is CASSPGGTSGANVLTF. CDR3 in DNA: TGTGCCAGCAGCCCGGGGGGTACCTCTGGGGCCAACGTCCTGACTTTC. Full variable domain (outside the CDR3, taken from reference TRBV11-3 and TRBJ2-6): EAGVVQSPRYKIIEKKQPVAFWCNPISGHNTLYWYLQNLGQGPELLIRYENEEAVDDSQLPKDRFSAERLKGVDSTLKIQPAELGDSAVYLCASSPGGTSGANVLTFGAGSRLTVL.

This chain links TRBV3-1 with TRBJ2-1; D remains ambiguous. With 4 bases removed from V and 6 bases from J, the gap between germline ends came to 13 bases. Germline loops: CDR1 LGHDT, CDR2 YNNKEL (reference sequence). This CDR3 is built from 14 residues. For the CDR3, the DNA is TGTGCCAGCAGCCCGCTTAGTCTGGGCAATGAGCAGTTCTTC. It translates to CASSPLSLGNEQFF.